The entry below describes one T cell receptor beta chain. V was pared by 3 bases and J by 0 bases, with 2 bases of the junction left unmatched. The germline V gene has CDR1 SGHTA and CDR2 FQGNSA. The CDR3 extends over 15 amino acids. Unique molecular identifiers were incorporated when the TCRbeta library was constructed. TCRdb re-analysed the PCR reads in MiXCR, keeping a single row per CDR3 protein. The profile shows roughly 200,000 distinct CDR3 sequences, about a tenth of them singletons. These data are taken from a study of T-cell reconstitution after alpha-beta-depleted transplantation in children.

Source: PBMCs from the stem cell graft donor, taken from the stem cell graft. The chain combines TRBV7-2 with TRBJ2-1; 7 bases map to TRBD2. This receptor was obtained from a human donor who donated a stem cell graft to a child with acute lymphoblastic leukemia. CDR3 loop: CASSLVAGSYNEQFF. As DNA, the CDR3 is TGTGCCAGCAGCTTGGTAGCGGGCTCCTACAATGAGCAGTTCTTC.